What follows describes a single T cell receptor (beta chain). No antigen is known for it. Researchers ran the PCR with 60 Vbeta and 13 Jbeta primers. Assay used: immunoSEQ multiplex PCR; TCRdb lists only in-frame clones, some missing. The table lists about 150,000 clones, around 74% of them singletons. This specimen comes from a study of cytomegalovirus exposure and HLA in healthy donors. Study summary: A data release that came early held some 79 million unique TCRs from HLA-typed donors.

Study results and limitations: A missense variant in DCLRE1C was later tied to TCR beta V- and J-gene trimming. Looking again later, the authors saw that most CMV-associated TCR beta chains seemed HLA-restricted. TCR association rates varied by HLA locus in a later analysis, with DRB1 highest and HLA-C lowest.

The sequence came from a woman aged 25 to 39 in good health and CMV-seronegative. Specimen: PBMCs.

The CDR3 DNA reads as TGTGCCAGCAGCTTGGCGGACAGGGCGAATAATTCACCCCTCCACTTT. The encoded protein is CASSLADRANNSPLHF. The gene calls are TRBV5-8 and TRBJ1-6; 8 bases match TRBD1. The CDR3 sequence is 16 residues long. V lost 0 bases to trimming and J lost 5 bases; unmatched junction nucleotides: 4. The germline CDR1 and CDR2 sequences are SGHTS and YDEGEE.